The rows below give T cell receptor beta chains drawn from one sample of a study of identical twins. Via MiXCR, TCRdb re-called the 5' RACE reads, giving one row per CDR3 protein. Here the sample spans over 200,000 distinct CDR3 sequences, roughly a tenth being singletons. The sample consisted of memory T cells sorted from blood. These receptors all come from a man between 45 and 60 years old in good health. Each CDR3 is given with its conserved first and last residue. The order of the fields is clone size, D gene, V gene, J gene, CDR3 DNA, CDR3 protein. D genes are given only for firm matches. Expanded clones are given a class, and other clones once, few, many or no size at all.

clone_size: .; d_call: TRBD1; v_call: TRBV5-1; j_call: TRBJ2-3; cdr3_nt: TGCGCCAGCAGCACACAGGGGGCGTACACGACAGATACGCAGTATTTT; cdr3_aa: CASSTQGAYTTDTQYF
clone_size: many; d_call: .; v_call: TRBV2; j_call: TRBJ2-7; cdr3_nt: TGTGCCAGCAGTGAAATGGCCGCCTCCTACGAGCAGTACTTC; cdr3_aa: CASSEMAASYEQYF
clone_size: .; d_call: TRBD1; v_call: TRBV7-8; j_call: TRBJ2-7; cdr3_nt: TGTGCCAGCAGCTCGGACAGGCCCCCCTACGAGCAGTACTTC; cdr3_aa: CASSSDRPPYEQYF
clone_size: few; d_call: TRBD1; v_call: TRBV9; j_call: TRBJ2-7; cdr3_nt: TGTGCCAGCAGCGCCTCCGGGACAGCCACCTACGAGCAGTACTTC; cdr3_aa: CASSASGTATYEQYF
clone_size: .; d_call: TRBD2; v_call: TRBV28; j_call: TRBJ2-3; cdr3_nt: TGTGCCACCAAACAACGCGGGGGGTACACAGATACGCAGTATTTT; cdr3_aa: CATKQRGGYTDTQYF
clone_size: many; d_call: .; v_call: TRBV4-3; j_call: TRBJ2-2; cdr3_nt: TGCGCCAGCAGCCAAGAGCAGCTAACAATGACCGGGGAGCTGTTTTTT; cdr3_aa: CASSQEQLTMTGELFF
clone_size: .; d_call: TRBD1; v_call: TRBV5-1; j_call: TRBJ2-7; cdr3_nt: TGCGCCAGCAGCTTGGCCGAGACAGGGGGCGGGCAGTACTTC; cdr3_aa: CASSLAETGGGQYF
clone_size: many; d_call: TRBD1; v_call: TRBV30; j_call: TRBJ1-5; cdr3_nt: TGTGCCTGGAGTGCCAACAGGGGTAGCAATCAGCCCCAGCATTTT; cdr3_aa: CAWSANRGSNQPQHF
clone_size: .; d_call: .; v_call: TRBV5-5; j_call: TRBJ2-3; cdr3_nt: TGTGCCAGCAGCCCAGGACAGAGGTCGGCAGATACGCAGTATTTT; cdr3_aa: CASSPGQRSADTQYF
clone_size: many; d_call: TRBD2; v_call: TRBV7-9; j_call: TRBJ2-1; cdr3_nt: TGTGCCTTTGGGCGGGGGGGCCTCTACAATGAGCAGTTCTTC; cdr3_aa: CAFGRGGLYNEQFF
clone_size: many; d_call: TRBD1; v_call: TRBV10-3; j_call: TRBJ1-2; cdr3_nt: TGTGCCATCAGTGAGCCCGGACAGGTCGACACCTTC; cdr3_aa: CAISEPGQVDTF
clone_size: few; d_call: .; v_call: TRBV29-1; j_call: TRBJ2-7; cdr3_nt: TGCAGCGTTGAAGGCAGTGCCTACGAGCAGTACTTC; cdr3_aa: CSVEGSAYEQYF
clone_size: few; d_call: .; v_call: TRBV19; j_call: TRBJ2-1; cdr3_nt: TGTGCCAGTAGACTGGCGGGGGCCCTCGGTAATGAGCAGTTCTTC; cdr3_aa: CASRLAGALGNEQFF
clone_size: few; d_call: .; v_call: TRBV20-1; j_call: TRBJ2-2; cdr3_nt: TGCAGTGTCCTGGGTAGTGCCGGGGAGCTGTTTTTT; cdr3_aa: CSVLGSAGELFF
clone_size: many; d_call: .; v_call: TRBV6-1; j_call: TRBJ1-5; cdr3_nt: TGTGCCAGCAGTGAGTTAGGTGGGCCCCAGCATTTT; cdr3_aa: CASSELGGPQHF
clone_size: few; d_call: TRBD2; v_call: TRBV30; j_call: TRBJ2-1; cdr3_nt: TGTGCCCGAAATAGCGGGAGAGTCAATGAGCAGTTCTTC; cdr3_aa: CARNSGRVNEQFF
clone_size: .; d_call: TRBD2; v_call: TRBV5-4; j_call: TRBJ2-7; cdr3_nt: TGTGCCAGCAGCCCAAGACCCGGGACTACGATCTCCTACGAGCAGTACTTC; cdr3_aa: CASSPRPGTTISYEQYF
clone_size: .; d_call: .; v_call: TRBV4-3; j_call: TRBJ2-3; cdr3_nt: TGCGCCAGCAGTCTTACTCATAATTTTAGGGGAGGATCAGATACGCAGTATTTT; cdr3_aa: CASSLTHNFRGGSDTQYF
clone_size: many; d_call: .; v_call: TRBV27; j_call: TRBJ2-2; cdr3_nt: TGTGCCAGCAGTTTAGCCCACAGGGTGACCGGGGAGCTGTTTTTT; cdr3_aa: CASSLAHRVTGELFF
clone_size: many; d_call: .; v_call: TRBV20-1; j_call: TRBJ1-1; cdr3_nt: TGCAGTGCTAGAGATCCTTTAAGGGGGAACACTGAAGCTTTCTTT; cdr3_aa: CSARDPLRGNTEAFF
clone_size: .; d_call: TRBD2; v_call: TRBV7-2; j_call: TRBJ2-1; cdr3_nt: TGTGCCAGCAGCCGGCGACTAGCCGCGTATCAAGTAGGGGAGCAGTTCTTC; cdr3_aa: CASSRRLAAYQVGEQFF
clone_size: many; d_call: TRBD2; v_call: TRBV7-8; j_call: TRBJ2-1; cdr3_nt: TGTGCCAGCAGCTTAGGTAGCGGGAGGTCCCATGAGCAGTTCTTC; cdr3_aa: CASSLGSGRSHEQFF
clone_size: many; d_call: TRBD2; v_call: TRBV29-1; j_call: TRBJ2-1; cdr3_nt: TGCAGCGGGGGACTAGCGAGATGGAATGAGCAGTTCTTC; cdr3_aa: CSGGLARWNEQFF
clone_size: many; d_call: .; v_call: TRBV21-1; j_call: TRBJ1-1; cdr3_nt: TGTGCCAGCAGTCCTCCCTGGCCACACAGGGCTACGAACACTGAAGCTTTCTTT; cdr3_aa: CASSPPWPHRATNTEAFF
clone_size: many; d_call: TRBD2; v_call: TRBV7-2; j_call: TRBJ2-1; cdr3_nt: TGTGCCAGCAGCTTAGGGGCGGGGGGCTTCTACAATGAGCAGTTCTTC; cdr3_aa: CASSLGAGGFYNEQFF
clone_size: few; d_call: .; v_call: TRBV7-2; j_call: TRBJ1-2; cdr3_nt: TGTGCCAGCAGCTCGGCGGCAGGGAGTGGCTATGGCTACACCTTC; cdr3_aa: CASSSAAGSGYGYTF
clone_size: few; d_call: .; v_call: TRBV7-6; j_call: TRBJ2-7; cdr3_nt: TGTGCCAGCAGCCAGGGGTCTGGACACAACTACGAGCAGTACTTC; cdr3_aa: CASSQGSGHNYEQYF
clone_size: .; d_call: .; v_call: TRBV12-3/TRBV12-4; j_call: TRBJ2-3; cdr3_nt: TGTGCCAGCAAGGGGGGGTGGGGCACAGATACGCAGTATTTT; cdr3_aa: CASKGGWGTDTQYF
clone_size: .; d_call: .; v_call: TRBV7-2; j_call: TRBJ1-5; cdr3_nt: TGTGCCAGCAGCTTCGCTAATTCAGAGGGCAATCAGCCCCAGCATTTT; cdr3_aa: CASSFANSEGNQPQHF
clone_size: .; d_call: .; v_call: TRBV12-3/TRBV12-4; j_call: TRBJ2-5; cdr3_nt: TGTGCCAGCAGCATGAGAGGGGGGCCGGGAGAGACCCAGTACTTC; cdr3_aa: CASSMRGGPGETQYF
clone_size: .; d_call: .; v_call: TRBV11-2; j_call: TRBJ1-6; cdr3_nt: TGTGCCAGCAGCTTAGGAAAGTTAAGGACGTTGACCTATAATTCACCCCTCCACTTT; cdr3_aa: CASSLGKLRTLTYNSPLHF
clone_size: .; d_call: .; v_call: TRBV5-4; j_call: TRBJ2-1; cdr3_nt: TGTGCCAGCAGCTTAATTGGGGAGTCCTACAATGAGCAGTTCTTC; cdr3_aa: CASSLIGESYNEQFF